A selection of T cell receptor beta chains follows, all from one sample in a study of PD-1 blockade in classical Hodgkin lymphoma. Measured with immunoSEQ multiplex PCR; TCRdb has only the in-frame clones, and not every one. The table includes roughly 96,000 clones, roughly 91% detected once. Sequencing used peripheral blood mononuclear cells (PBMCs), obtained before the fourth cycle of nivolumab. These receptors originate from a human donor with classical Hodgkin lymphoma. The CDR3 runs from the conserved cysteine through the conserved F or W. Each record gives: V gene, J gene, CDR3 protein.

v_gene: TRBV19; j_gene: TRBJ1-5; CDR3aa: CASQAALSNQPQHF
v_gene: TRBV19; j_gene: TRBJ1-5; CDR3aa: CASSSPGGNQPQHF
v_gene: TRBV5-1; j_gene: TRBJ2-7; CDR3aa: CASSLLGTGNYEQYF
v_gene: TRBV7-9; j_gene: TRBJ2-3; CDR3aa: CASSTRTGGTDTQYF
v_gene: TRBV5-1; j_gene: TRBJ2-2; CDR3aa: CASSSSPSHSMNTGELFF
v_gene: TRBV28; j_gene: TRBJ1-1; CDR3aa: CASSLYPWNTEAFF
v_gene: TRBV2; j_gene: TRBJ2-7; CDR3aa: CASKGSGYEQYF
v_gene: TRBV5-1; j_gene: TRBJ2-3; CDR3aa: CASSLSVLGAILPTDTQYF
v_gene: TRBV10-1; j_gene: TRBJ2-5; CDR3aa: CASSETVGETQYF
v_gene: TRBV27; j_gene: TRBJ2-3; CDR3aa: CASSPRTSLTDTQYF
v_gene: TRBV19; j_gene: TRBJ2-1; CDR3aa: CASTARVPIDNEQFF
v_gene: TRBV5-1; j_gene: TRBJ2-2; CDR3aa: CASSLRTVDGTGELFF
v_gene: TRBV19; j_gene: TRBJ2-7; CDR3aa: CASSIARAAYEQYF
v_gene: TRBV27; j_gene: TRBJ2-7; CDR3aa: CASKPGTASSYEQYF
v_gene: TRBV6-5; j_gene: TRBJ1-1; CDR3aa: CASRKRQEAFF
v_gene: TRBV19; j_gene: TRBJ1-5; CDR3aa: CASTDSRSGRPQHF
v_gene: TRBV11-2; j_gene: TRBJ2-1; CDR3aa: CASGYNEQFF
v_gene: TRBV2; j_gene: TRBJ2-1; CDR3aa: CASSPGTIPRGEQFF
v_gene: TRBV7-6; j_gene: TRBJ1-1; CDR3aa: CASSLPRTGRGDTEAFF
v_gene: TRBV28; j_gene: TRBJ2-7; CDR3aa: CASSLTRDSHNEQYF
v_gene: TRBV18; j_gene: TRBJ2-4; CDR3aa: CASSPLAGVTKNIQYF
v_gene: TRBV10-3; j_gene: TRBJ2-3; CDR3aa: CAKSLDLSGDTQYF
v_gene: TRBV9; j_gene: TRBJ2-6; CDR3aa: CASSPLAVPSGANVLTF
v_gene: TRBV4-1; j_gene: TRBJ2-3; CDR3aa: CASSQDFGDTFTDTQYF
v_gene: TRBV6-4; j_gene: TRBJ1-3; CDR3aa: CASSDSPAPGNTIYF
v_gene: TRBV7-7; j_gene: TRBJ2-1; CDR3aa: CASSVSVLRGNEQFF
v_gene: TRBV10-2; j_gene: TRBJ2-1; CDR3aa: CASASGTSNEQFF
v_gene: TRBV11-2; j_gene: TRBJ1-2; CDR3aa: CASSTGGSGLVGLVDYTF
v_gene: TRBV29-1; j_gene: TRBJ2-3; CDR3aa: CSVQAGTGGATDTQYF
v_gene: TRBV2; j_gene: TRBJ2-3; CDR3aa: CASYGGDTQYF
v_gene: TRBV9; j_gene: TRBJ2-2; CDR3aa: CASSVRQGVASPHQNTGELFF
v_gene: TRBV6-1; j_gene: TRBJ1-4; CDR3aa: CASSEGRGQGNEKLFF